This TCR beta chain appears in the sequencing data of a study of a mutant IDH1 vaccine in newly diagnosed glioma. Points on this clone: The antigen remains unidentified.

Assay used: immunoSEQ multiplex PCR; TCRdb lists only in-frame clones, some missing. The sample consists of approximately 47,000 clones, more than 70% of them appearing once. The CDR3 consists of 11 residues. The germline gives CDR1 SQVTM, CDR2 ANQGSEA. The V and J ends lost 7 bases and 4 bases respectively, with 8 bases between them. Study-level results: Changes in the top peripheral T cell clonotypes seemingly had no bearing on pseudoprogression. Altogether, roughly 93% of patients exhibited vaccine-induced immune responses.

The time point here: week 35, safety follow-up. Each vaccine dose was 300 ug of mutant IDH1 20-mer peptide, with topical imiquimod. Each of the donors came in with new WHO grade 3 or 4 astrocytomas that were IDH1-mutant and ATRX-lost. The clonotype comes from a woman aged 40 to 50 with glioma. Material: PBMCs, obtained from a glioma patient whose treatment included an IDH1 peptide vaccine. The chain couples TRBV29-1 to TRBJ2-1; D not resolved. The CDR3 DNA reads as TGCAGCGCTGGGAAATACAATGAGCAGTTCTTC. It encodes CSAGKYNEQFF.